This T cell receptor beta chain came from a study of T cell repertoires in cytomegalovirus infection. Study details: Evidence of both CMV infection and a matching HLA type came from public TCR beta signatures. Study findings and constraints: Dominant in the ex vivo response were TCR beta clonotypes restricted by HLA-C and specific for CMV. Adding up the frequency of public TCR beta families identified people who carried CMV plus the relevant HLA.

This clonotype was seen only a few times. Its cognate antigen is unknown. Germline CDR1 DFQATT, CDR2 SNEGSKA (reference sequence). V shed 5 bases, J shed 5 bases, and the junction held 17 bases outside the gene matches. This CDR3 spans 17 amino acids. Each CDR3 protein is one row after TCRdb ran MiXCR on the reads. The data show approximately 140,000 distinct CDR3 sequences, 7% to 9.5% seen once. The specimen sequenced was PBMCs. The receptor was derived from a human donor in good health (CMV status not recorded). Some clones in this sample may be carry-over from other donors' samples. This chain links TRBV20-1 with TRBJ2-5; 10 nucleotides match TRBD2. The CDR3 bases are TGCAGTGCTCCACCTTGGACTAGCGGAGGTATAGGGGAGACCCAGTACTTC. Protein sequence: CSAPPWTSGGIGETQYF.